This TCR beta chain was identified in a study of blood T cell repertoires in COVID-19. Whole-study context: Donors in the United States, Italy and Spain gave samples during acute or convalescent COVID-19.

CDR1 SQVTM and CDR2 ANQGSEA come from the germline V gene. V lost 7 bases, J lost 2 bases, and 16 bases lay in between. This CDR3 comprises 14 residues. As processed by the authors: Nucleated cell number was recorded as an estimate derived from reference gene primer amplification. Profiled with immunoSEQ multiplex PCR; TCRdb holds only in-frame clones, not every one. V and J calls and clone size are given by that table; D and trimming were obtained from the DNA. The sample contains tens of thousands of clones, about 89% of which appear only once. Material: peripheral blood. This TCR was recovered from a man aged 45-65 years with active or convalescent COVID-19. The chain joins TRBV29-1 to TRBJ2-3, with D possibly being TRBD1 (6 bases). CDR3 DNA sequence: TGCAGCGCCGGACCAGGACAGAACACAGATACGCAGTATTTT. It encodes CSAGPGQNTDTQYF.